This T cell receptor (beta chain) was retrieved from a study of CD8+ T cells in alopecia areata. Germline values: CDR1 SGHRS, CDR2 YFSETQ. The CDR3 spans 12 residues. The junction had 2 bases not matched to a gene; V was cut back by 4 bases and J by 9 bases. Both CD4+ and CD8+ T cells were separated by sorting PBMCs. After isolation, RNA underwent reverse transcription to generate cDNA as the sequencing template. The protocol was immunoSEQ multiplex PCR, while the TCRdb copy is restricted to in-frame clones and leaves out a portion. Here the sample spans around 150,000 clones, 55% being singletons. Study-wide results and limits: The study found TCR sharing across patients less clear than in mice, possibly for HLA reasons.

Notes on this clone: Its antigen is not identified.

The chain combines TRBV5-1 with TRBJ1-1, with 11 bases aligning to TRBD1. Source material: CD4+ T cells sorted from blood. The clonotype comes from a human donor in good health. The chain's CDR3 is CASSPDRGQAFF. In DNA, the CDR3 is TGCGCCAGCAGCCCGGACAGGGGGCAAGCTTTCTTT.